This entry is about one TCR beta chain. Its antigen is not identified. V lost 2 bases, J lost 7 bases, and 7 bases stayed unmatched. The CDR3 is made up of 15 amino acids. Germline-derived CDR1 and CDR2 are MNHEY and SMNVEV (reference sequence). These data originate in a study of shared clonotypes between healthy human individuals. This table comes from immunoSEQ multiplex PCR, and its TCRdb copy is limited to in-frame clones, with some not included. The table includes hundreds of thousands of clones, less than 80% detected once. Whole-study results and caveats: Rarefaction indicated that sorted-subset sequencing remained incomplete although depth was large. Shared across a few donors were roughly 4.7% of the naive CD4 clonotypes.

J is TRBJ2-7 and V is TRBV27, with 11 bases fitting TRBD2. This TCR was recovered from a woman aged 30 to 39 in good health. Sequenced sample: memory CD4+ T cells sorted from blood. Subset indicated: CD45RA-negative fraction. CDR3 DNA: TGTGCCAGCAGTTTAGGGAATTTAGCGGGAGGGGAGCAGTACTTC. It codes for CASSLGNLAGGEQYF.